Each of the 31 T cell receptor beta chains below was sequenced from the same sample in a study of blood T cells in healthy people across ages. A sample-barcoded 5' primer and a J-beta primer mix were used in a second PCR of roughly 7 to 11 cycles. Each CDR3 protein is one row after TCRdb ran MiXCR on the 5' RACE reads. The sample records fewer than 2,000,000 distinct CDR3 sequences, roughly two fifths being singletons. Sequenced sample: blood. These receptors originate from a human donor in good health.

This clonotype has only a few counts. This chain joins TRBV5-1 and TRBJ2-7, with 8 positions matching TRBD1. V lost 6 bases to trimming and J lost 6 bases; unmatched junction nucleotides: 11. The CDR3 extends over 14 amino acids. Per germline, CDR1 SGHRS and CDR2 YFSETQ. Here the CDR3 reads CASILDGTGGEQYF. Here the CDR3 DNA reads TGCGCCAGCATACTTGACGGGACAGGAGGCGAGCAGTACTTC.

V gene TRBV20-1 combines with J gene TRBJ1-1, with TRBD1 as a possible D gene (6 bases). Per the germline V gene, CDR1 is DFQATT and CDR2 is SNEGSKA (reference sequence). V was pared by 3 bases and J by 13 bases, with 18 bases between. The length of the CDR3 is 12 residues. CDR3 sequence (DNA): TGCAGTGCTAGGCAAGGGGGAGTGAGGAATTTCTTT. Translating it yields CSARQGGVRNFF.

This clonotype was detected only a few times. This chain connects TRBV12-3 or TRBV12-4 to TRBJ2-3; D may be TRBD1 (6 bases). This CDR3 is 12 amino acids long. V gave up 6 bases and J gave up 5 bases, with 9 bases separating them. This CDR3 is CASRTGLDTQYF. The CDR3 bases are TGTGCCAGCAGAACAGGGTTAGATACGCAGTATTTT.

The rearrangement links TRBV28 to TRBJ2-4; perhaps TRBD2 as D (6 bases). Germline values: CDR1 MDHEN, CDR2 SYDVKM. The CDR3 totals 14 residues. Trimming took off 5 bases at V and 7 bases at J, with 15 bases between the two ends. In DNA, the CDR3 is TGTGCCAGCAGTCGACTAGGATCGGTCAACATTCAGTACTTC. This codes for CASSRLGSVNIQYF.

V gene TRBV6-2 or TRBV6-3 combines with J gene TRBJ2-1, with D possibly being TRBD1 (6 bases). Germline lookup yields CDR1 MNHEY and CDR2 SVGEGT. The CDR3 loop spans 14 amino acids. The ends were cut back, 7 bases at V and 3 bases at J, with 13 bases in the middle. The chain's CDR3 is CASTPRGYYNEQFF. DNA for the CDR3: TGTGCCAGCACCCCCAGGGGATACTACAATGAGCAGTTCTTC.

This clonotype occurred a few times. The CDR3 here is CASSLTQGVYVGELFF. The CDR3 nucleotides read TGCGCCAGCAGCTTAACCCAAGGGGTGTATGTGGGGGAGCTGTTTTTT. The chain combines TRBV5-1 with TRBJ2-2; a possible D gene is TRBD1 (5 bases). Per germline, CDR1 SGHRS and CDR2 YFSETQ. The V end lost 2 bases, the J end lost 8 bases, and 19 bases lay between the germline ends. The CDR3 has 16 amino acids.

This clonotype was found a few times. The J gene is TRBJ2-3, the V gene TRBV5-1, with TRBD2 as a possible D gene (5 bases). Germline values: CDR1 SGHRS, CDR2 YFSETQ. The CDR3 contains 15 residues. Trimming removed 3 bases from V and 2 bases from J, with 13 bases in between. CDR3 residues: CASSSGRTHTDTQYF. CDR3 DNA: TGCGCCAGCAGCTCGGGTAGGACTCACACAGATACGCAGTATTTT.

The rearrangement uses TRBV20-1 and TRBJ1-1, with D perhaps matching TRBD1 (5 bases). The CDR3 runs to 15 residues. V lost 3 bases, J lost 0 bases, and 14 bases lay in between. CDR1 is DFQATT, CDR2 SNEGSKA, per germline (reference sequence). In DNA form, the CDR3 reads TGCAGTGCTAGCGGTGACAGTTTCATGAACACTGAAGCTTTCTTT. It encodes CSASGDSFMNTEAFF.

A few counts support this clonotype. The chain combines TRBV3-1 with TRBJ2-4; no definite D call. The J call could be wrong; TRBJ2-7 is a better fit for the DNA end. This CDR3 contains 13 residues. Germline V gene lookup returns CDR1 LGHDT and CDR2 YNNKEL (reference sequence). CDR3 coding DNA: TGTGCCAGCAGCCAGGCAGGAGAGTACGAGCAGTACTTC. This gives the protein CASSQAGEYEQYF.

V is TRBV12-3 or TRBV12-4 and J is TRBJ1-1; no clear D. This CDR3 contains 13 residues. Trimming pared 3 bases from V and 7 bases from J, leaving 12 bases between. CDR3 amino acids: CASSFQPGGEAFF. DNA of the CDR3: TGTGCCAGCAGTTTTCAGCCTGGAGGTGAAGCTTTCTTT.

With respect to this clonotype: The junction does not match germline at one end; this may be a read error. The genes are TRBV12-3 or TRBV12-4 and TRBJ2-3; TRBD1 or TRBD2 may be the D gene (5 bases each). CDR3 length: 15 residues. Written as DNA, the CDR3 is TGTGCCAGCAGCCCCGGGACCACGAGCACAGATACGGAGTATTTT. Protein product: CASSPGTTSTDTEYF.

Only a few counts were recorded for this clonotype. J is TRBJ2-3 and V is TRBV7-2; 10 nucleotides align to TRBD2. The CDR3 totals 15 residues. V lost 2 bases to trimming and J lost 6 bases; unmatched junction nucleotides: 5. Per the germline V gene, CDR1 is SGHTA and CDR2 is FQGNSA. The CDR3 DNA is TGTGCCAGCAGCTTACGAGCGGGGGGGAAGGATACGCAGTATTTT. This translates into CASSLRAGGKDTQYF.

This chain joins TRBV3-1 and TRBJ2-5; D gene uncertain. The CDR3 is made up of 14 amino acids. CDR1 is LGHDT, CDR2 YNNKEL, per germline (reference sequence). V lost 1 base, J lost 1 base, and 7 bases lay in between. CDR3 bases: TGTGCCAGCAGCCAAGCCCCCATCCAAGAGACCCAGTACTTC. Protein product: CASSQAPIQETQYF.

V usage is TRBV5-1 and J usage is TRBJ2-1; D uncertain. Germline-derived CDR1 and CDR2 are SGHRS and YFSETQ. There are 15 residues in the CDR3. Deletions cut 2 bases from V and 6 bases from J, with 15 bases between. CDR3 nucleotides: TGCGCCAGCAGCTTCGAACCATCAGACGGCAATGAGCAGTTCTTC. Amino acids: CASSFEPSDGNEQFF.

In this sample, this clonotype turned up a few times. The CDR3 DNA sequence: TGTGCCAGCAGCAAGGACAGTCCTAACTATGGCTACACCTTC. Translated: CASSKDSPNYGYTF. The chain carries TRBV9 and TRBJ1-2, with D perhaps TRBD1 (6 bases). With 4 bases removed from V and 0 bases from J, the gap between germline ends came to 10 bases. Germline V gene lookup returns CDR1 SGDLS and CDR2 YYNGEE. The length of the CDR3 is 14 residues. The whole variable domain, remainder taken from reference TRBV9 and TRBJ1-2, is DSGVTQTPKHLITATGQRVTLRCSPRSGDLSVYWYQQSLDQGLQFLIQYYNGEERAKGNILERFSAQQFPDLHSELNLSSLELGDSALYFCASSKDSPNYGYTFGSGTRLTVV.

The genes are TRBV10-3 and TRBJ1-2; TRBD1 matches 7 bases. The junction had 4 bases not matched to a gene; V was cut back by 6 bases and J by 0 bases. Germline loops: CDR1 ENHRY, CDR2 SYGVKD. The CDR3 totals 14 residues. The CDR3 DNA is TGTGCCATCAGGGCCGGGACAGCTAACTATGGCTACACCTTC. It specifies CAIRAGTANYGYTF.

V gene TRBV3-1 combines with J gene TRBJ2-1; 7 bases line up with TRBD1. Germline assignment: CDR1 LGHDT and CDR2 YNNKEL (reference sequence). The CDR3 loop spans 15 amino acids. The J segment lost 10 bases and the V segment lost 6 bases, leaving 15 bases of the junction unmatched. The DNA for the CDR3 is TGTGCCAGCAGTCTTTCAGCCGACCGACAGGGCGAGCAGTTCTTC. Protein: CASSLSADRQGEQFF.

This chain joins TRBV6-6 and TRBJ1-1; D call uncertain. The length of the CDR3 is 16 residues. Germline CDR1 MNHNY, CDR2 SVGAGI (reference sequence). V was clipped by 3 bases and J by 3 bases, with 17 bases between them. CDR3 region: CASSYRSGIRYTEAFF. The CDR3 bases are TGTGCCAGCAGTTATAGGTCCGGTATAAGGTACACTGAAGCTTTCTTT.

CDR3 protein: CASSLVTYGTDTQYF. The CDR3 nucleotides read TGTGCCAGCAGCTTAGTTACCTACGGAACAGATACGCAGTATTTT. The V call is TRBV7-2, the J call TRBJ2-3; D remains unclear. V lost 1 base and J 3 bases, leaving 11 bases between the germline ends. The CDR3 has 15 amino acids. Germline CDR1 reads SGHTA; CDR2 reads FQGNSA.

This clonotype was counted a few times. V gene TRBV4-1 combines with J gene TRBJ2-2; no firm D call. V was trimmed by 4 bases and J by 7 bases, leaving 10 bases between them. There are 13 residues in the CDR3. CDR1 and CDR2 (germline): MGHRA, YSYEKL. The CDR3, as DNA: TGCGCCAGCAGCCCAGACGCCTACGGGGAGCTGTTTTTT. It yields the protein CASSPDAYGELFF.

The J gene is TRBJ2-3, the V gene TRBV7-8, with D maybe TRBD2 (6 bases). This CDR3 region has 16 residues. V was clipped by 3 bases and J by 2 bases, with 15 bases between them. Germline lookup yields CDR1 SGHVS and CDR2 FQNEAQ. CDR3 bases: TGTGCCAGCAGCTTGGGTAGGGACTCCTTCACAGATACGCAGTATTTT. Translating gives CASSLGRDSFTDTQYF.

This clonotype was seen more than once but under ten times. This chain connects TRBV29-1 to TRBJ2-2; TRBD2 matches at 9 bases. Looked up from germline, CDR1 is SQVTM and CDR2 is ANQGSEA. The V gene end was trimmed by 6 bases and the J gene end by 7 bases; junction bases not matched to a gene: 9. The CDR3 consists of 14 residues. The CDR3 DNA reads TGCAGCGTGAGACTAGCGGTCTTGGGCGGGGAGCTGTTTTTT. It yields the protein CSVRLAVLGGELFF.

V is TRBV12-3 or TRBV12-4 and J is TRBJ2-6; D gene uncertain. The CDR3 is 15 amino acids. V lost 5 bases and J 2 bases, leaving 10 bases between the germline ends. The CDR3 sequence is CASSPLRAGANVLTF. The CDR3 DNA sequence: TGTGCCAGCAGTCCGCTGCGTGCTGGGGCCAACGTCCTGACTTTC.

The CDR3 protein is CASSLGLAGVLRQNEQFF. CDR3 nucleotide sequence: TGTGCCAGCAGCCTGGGACTAGCGGGAGTCTTGAGACAGAATGAGCAGTTCTTC. The gene calls are TRBV12-3 or TRBV12-4 and TRBJ2-1, with 14 bases identical to TRBD2. The CDR3 loop spans 18 amino acids. V dropped 6 bases and J dropped 7; count of bases not matched to a gene: 14.

This clonotype was observed a few times. The chain recombines TRBV20-1 with TRBJ2-1; the match to TRBD2 covers 10 bases. This CDR3 has 14 amino acids. Germline V CDR1 and CDR2: DFQATT, SNEGSKA (reference sequence). V shed 3 bases, J shed 8 bases, and the junction held 7 bases outside the gene matches. CDR3 amino acids: CSASPSGGAYEQFF. Here the CDR3 DNA reads TGCAGTGCTAGTCCGAGCGGGGGGGCTTATGAGCAGTTCTTC.

The gene calls are TRBV6-2 or TRBV6-3 and TRBJ2-1; 8 bases line up with TRBD1. The CDR3 is made up of 13 amino acids. CDR1 is MNHEY, CDR2 SVGEGT, per germline. J gave up 9 bases and V 6 bases, and 7 bases lay outside the gene matches. In nucleotides, the CDR3 is TGTGCCAGCAGCCCGGACAGGGATGGTGAGCAGTTCTTC. This gives the protein CASSPDRDGEQFF.

The CDR3 loop is CATGTSGGKETQYF. The CDR3 DNA is TGTGCCACCGGGACTAGCGGGGGGAAGGAGACCCAGTACTTC. V gene TRBV10-3 combines with J gene TRBJ2-5; TRBD2 aligns across 15 bases. Germline V CDR1 and CDR2: ENHRY, SYGVKD. The CDR3 is 14 amino acids. V lost 10 bases to trimming and J lost 5 bases; unmatched junction nucleotides: 5.

This clonotype was seen more than once but under ten times. V is TRBV15 and J is TRBJ2-1, with no clear D. The CDR3 contains 15 residues. V gave up 3 bases and J gave up 8 bases, with 17 bases separating them. CDR1 and CDR2 (germline): LNHNV, YYDKDF (reference sequence). The CDR3 region is CATSSLFGSGDEQFF. CDR3 coding DNA: TGTGCCACCAGCAGTCTGTTCGGGTCTGGGGATGAGCAGTTCTTC.

This clonotype was seen only a few times. The chain employs TRBV9 and TRBJ2-1; 9 nucleotides agree with TRBD1. Germline CDR1 is SGDLS and CDR2 is YYNGEE. The CDR3 has 16 amino acids. With 0 bases clipped from V and 8 bases from J, the junction kept 9 bases outside the gene matches. CDR3 amino acids: CASSVATTRTGDEQFF. The CDR3 coding sequence is TGTGCCAGCAGCGTAGCTACTACGAGGACAGGGGATGAGCAGTTCTTC. The full variable domain, completed using reference TRBV9 and TRBJ2-1, is DSGVTQTPKHLITATGQRVTLRCSPRSGDLSVYWYQQSLDQGLQFLIQYYNGEERAKGNILERFSAQQFPDLHSELNLSSLELGDSALYFCASSVATTRTGDEQFFGPGTRLTVL.

This clonotype showed up just a few times. The CDR3 here is CASTADRGEEKLFF. CDR3 sequence (DNA): TGTGCCAGCACCGCGGACAGGGGTGAAGAAAAACTGTTTTTT. The chain combines TRBV2 with TRBJ1-4; the match to TRBD1 covers 9 bases. J was trimmed by 8 bases and V by 7 bases; bases with no gene match: 8. The CDR3 consists of 14 residues. CDR1 and CDR2 from the germline V gene are SNHLY and FYNNEI.

This clonotype was seen a single time. This chain uses TRBV5-1 with TRBJ2-1, with D possibly called TRBD1 or TRBD2 (5 bases each). The CDR3 is 13 residues long. Germline CDR1 is SGHRS and CDR2 is YFSETQ. V was clipped by 1 base and J by 9 bases, with 11 bases between them. CDR3 in DNA: TGCGCCAGCAGCTTGTTCGGGGCAAGTGAGCAGTTCTTC. This gives the protein CASSLFGASEQFF.